This T cell receptor (beta chain) was found in a study of regulatory T cells in long-lasting Graves disease. Points from the study as a whole: Patients with persistent disease showed a bias toward TRBV28, TRBJ1-2 and TRBJ2-5. Newly diagnosed patients shared about a thousand public clonotypes; persistent patients shared approximately 2,900. Not thyroid tissue but only peripheral blood was studied.

This clonotype was observed many times. The antigen is undetermined. Arm-PCR of CDR3 regions and iRepertoire HTBI primers were the basis on which TCR beta libraries were built. MiXCR, run by TCRdb on the multiplex PCR reads, gives a single entry per CDR3 protein. The table lists approximately 360,000 distinct CDR3 sequences, 20% to 25% of them singletons. CDR3 size: 14 residues. V shed 3 bases and J shed 0 bases, with 6 bases lying between them. Germline CDR1 MDHEN, CDR2 SYDVKM. The time point was: persistent/refractory GD, antithyroid drugs over 5 years with positive TRAb. The TCR library used RNA extracted from PBMCs.

This chain connects TRBV28 to TRBJ1-5; the D is unclear. This TCR was sampled from a woman between 40 and 50 years old with Graves disease. The sequenced sample was peripheral blood mononuclear cells (PBMCs), obtained when the disease was refractory, from a patient treated with antithyroid drugs. The CDR3 DNA reads as TGTGCCAGCAGTTTTCTCGATAGCAATCAGCCCCAGCATTTT. This encodes CASSFLDSNQPQHF.